The clone carrying this T cell receptor beta chain was observed a handful of times. The antigen remains undetermined. V was cut by 5 bases and J by 3 bases, with 13 bases left in between. The length of the CDR3 is 15 residues. Germline CDR1 and CDR2: ENHRY and SYGVKD. TCRdb re-called the 5' RACE reads through MiXCR, storing one row per CDR3 protein. Altogether roughly 350,000 distinct CDR3 sequences are present, 4.1% being singletons, with the ten largest covering under 30%. The sample is drawn from a study of T cells after yellow fever vaccination. In the study overall: SMART-Seq v4 Ultra Low Input served to prepare low-cell-number fractions. The study's findings and limits: Abundant bulk-derived clonotypes could contaminate FACS-sorted repertoires. A limited proportion of clonotypes was detected within both the CD4 and CD8 compartments.

This rearrangement joins TRBV10-3 to TRBJ2-2, with D perhaps matching TRBD1 (6 bases). This TCR was sampled from a young man who received the YFV17D yellow fever vaccine. This specimen was PBMCs, taken 5 days after the yellow fever booster vaccination. Written as DNA, the CDR3 is TGTGCCATCAGTCCTTCGACAGGCTACACCGGGGAGCTGTTTTTT. It translates to CAISPSTGYTGELFF.